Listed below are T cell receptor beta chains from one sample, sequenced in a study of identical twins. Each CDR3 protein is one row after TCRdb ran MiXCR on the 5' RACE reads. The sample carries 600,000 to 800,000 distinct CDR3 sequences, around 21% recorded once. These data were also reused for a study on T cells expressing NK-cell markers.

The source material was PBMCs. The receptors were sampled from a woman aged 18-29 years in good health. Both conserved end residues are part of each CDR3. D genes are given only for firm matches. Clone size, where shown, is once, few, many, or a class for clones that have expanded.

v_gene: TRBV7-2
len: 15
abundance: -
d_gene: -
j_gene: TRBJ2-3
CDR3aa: CASSLVGRSADTQYF
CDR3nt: TGTGCCAGCAGCTTAGTGGGCAGGTCGGCAGATACGCAGTATTTT

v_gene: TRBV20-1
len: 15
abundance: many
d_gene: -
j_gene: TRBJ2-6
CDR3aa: CSARDRGSGANVLTF
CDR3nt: TGCAGTGCTAGAGATAGGGGCTCTGGGGCCAACGTCCTGACTTTC

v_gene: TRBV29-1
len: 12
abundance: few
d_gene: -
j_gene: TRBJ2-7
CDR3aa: CSVEGTPSEQYF
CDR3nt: TGCAGCGTTGAGGGGACCCCAAGCGAGCAGTACTTC

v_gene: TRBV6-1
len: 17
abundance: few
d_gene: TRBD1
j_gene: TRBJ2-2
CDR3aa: CASSERADRANTGELFF
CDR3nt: TGTGCCAGCAGTGAACGGGCGGACAGGGCTAACACCGGGGAGCTGTTTTTT

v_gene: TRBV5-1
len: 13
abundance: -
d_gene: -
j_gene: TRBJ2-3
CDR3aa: CASLDPPTDTQYF
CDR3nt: TGCGCCAGCCTAGATCCTCCCACAGATACGCAGTATTTT

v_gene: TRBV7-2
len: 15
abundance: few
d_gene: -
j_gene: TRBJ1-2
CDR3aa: CASSLIPEANYGYTF
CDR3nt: TGTGCCAGCAGCTTAATCCCAGAAGCTAACTATGGCTACACCTTC

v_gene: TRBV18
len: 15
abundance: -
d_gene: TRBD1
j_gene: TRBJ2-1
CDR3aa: CASSRQGTLANEQFF
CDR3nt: TGTGCCAGCTCACGACAGGGGACTCTGGCCAATGAGCAGTTCTTC

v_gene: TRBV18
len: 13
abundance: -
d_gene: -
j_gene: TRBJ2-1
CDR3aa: CASSALAAREQFF
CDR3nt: TGTGCCAGCTCGGCCCTGGCGGCTCGGGAGCAGTTCTTC

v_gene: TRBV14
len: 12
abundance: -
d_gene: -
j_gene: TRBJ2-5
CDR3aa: CASSHVRETQYF
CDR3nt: TGTGCCAGCAGCCACGTTAGAGAGACCCAGTACTTC

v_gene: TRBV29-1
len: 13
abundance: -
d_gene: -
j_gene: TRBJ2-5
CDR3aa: CSVERQGGQTQYF
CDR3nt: TGCAGCGTTGAACGGCAGGGTGGGCAGACCCAGTACTTC

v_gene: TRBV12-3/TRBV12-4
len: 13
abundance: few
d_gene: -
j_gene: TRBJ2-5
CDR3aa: CASQKGDSETQYF
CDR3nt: TGTGCCAGCCAAAAAGGGGATTCCGAGACCCAGTACTTC

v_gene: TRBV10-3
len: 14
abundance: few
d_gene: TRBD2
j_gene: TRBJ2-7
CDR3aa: CAISDSGVTYEQYF
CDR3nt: TGTGCCATCAGTGATAGCGGGGTAACCTACGAGCAGTACTTC

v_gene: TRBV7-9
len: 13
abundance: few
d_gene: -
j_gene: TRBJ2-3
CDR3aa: CASSSLSSGAQYF
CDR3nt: TGTGCCAGCAGCTCTCTCTCTAGTGGGGCGCAGTATTTT

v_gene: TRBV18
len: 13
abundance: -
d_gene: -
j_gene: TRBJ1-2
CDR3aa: CASSPQGFVGYTF
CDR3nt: TGTGCCAGCTCACCCCAGGGCTTTGTTGGCTACACCTTC

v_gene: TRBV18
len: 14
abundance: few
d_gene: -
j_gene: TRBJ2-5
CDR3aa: CASSPRFSQETQYF
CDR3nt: TGTGCCAGCTCACCTCGATTCTCTCAAGAGACCCAGTACTTC

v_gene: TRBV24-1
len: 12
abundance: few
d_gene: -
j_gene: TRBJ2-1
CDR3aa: CAWGEGYNEQFF
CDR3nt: TGTGCATGGGGAGAGGGCTACAATGAGCAGTTCTTC

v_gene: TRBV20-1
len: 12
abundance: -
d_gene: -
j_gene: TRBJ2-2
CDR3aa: CSARGGAPGLFF
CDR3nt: TGCAGTGCTAGAGGAGGGGCACCAGGGCTGTTTTTT

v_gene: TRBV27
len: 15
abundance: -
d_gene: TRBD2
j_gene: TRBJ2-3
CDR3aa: CASGRSGRLADTQYF
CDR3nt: TGTGCCAGCGGACGTAGCGGGAGACTGGCAGATACGCAGTATTTT

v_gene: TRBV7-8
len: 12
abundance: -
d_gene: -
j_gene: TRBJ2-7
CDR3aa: CASSSPVYEQYF
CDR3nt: TGTGCCAGCAGCTCACCGGTTTACGAGCAGTACTTC

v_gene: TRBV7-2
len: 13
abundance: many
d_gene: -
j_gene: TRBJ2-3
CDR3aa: CASSPLTFDTQYF
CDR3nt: TGTGCCAGCAGCCCGCTGACGTTCGATACGCAGTATTTT

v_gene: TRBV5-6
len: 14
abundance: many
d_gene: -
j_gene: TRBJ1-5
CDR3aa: CASSLRGSGQPQHF
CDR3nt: TGTGCCAGCAGCTTGAGGGGGTCGGGCCAGCCCCAGCATTTT

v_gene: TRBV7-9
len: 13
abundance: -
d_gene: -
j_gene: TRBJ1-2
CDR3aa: CASSEHAGNGYTF
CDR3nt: TGTGCCAGCAGCGAACATGCAGGGAACGGCTACACCTTC

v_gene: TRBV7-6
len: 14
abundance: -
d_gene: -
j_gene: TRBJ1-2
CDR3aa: CASSLDGLPRGYTF
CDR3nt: TGTGCCAGCAGCTTAGATGGTCTCCCACGTGGCTACACCTTC

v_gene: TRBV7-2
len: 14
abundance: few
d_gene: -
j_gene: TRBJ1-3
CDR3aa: CASSLGFSGNTIYF
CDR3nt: TGTGCCAGCAGCTTAGGGTTCTCGGGAAACACCATATATTTT

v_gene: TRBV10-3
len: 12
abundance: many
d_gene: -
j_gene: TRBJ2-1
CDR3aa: CAVGDGQSEQFF
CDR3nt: TGTGCCGTCGGGGACGGTCAATCTGAGCAGTTCTTC

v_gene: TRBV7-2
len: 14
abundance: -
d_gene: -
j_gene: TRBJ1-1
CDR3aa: CASRRSGARTEAFF
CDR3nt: TGTGCCAGCAGACGGTCGGGGGCTCGCACTGAAGCTTTCTTT

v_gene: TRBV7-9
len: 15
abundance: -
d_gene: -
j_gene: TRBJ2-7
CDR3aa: CASSPRKLEKHEQYF
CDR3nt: TGTGCCAGCAGCCCTAGAAAACTAGAGAAACACGAGCAGTACTTC

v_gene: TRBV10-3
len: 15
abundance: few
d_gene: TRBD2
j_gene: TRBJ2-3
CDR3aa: CAISLLAENTDTQYF
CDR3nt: TGTGCCATCAGTTTACTAGCGGAGAACACAGATACGCAGTATTTT

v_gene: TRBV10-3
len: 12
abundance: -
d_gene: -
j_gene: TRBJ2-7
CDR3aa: CAISETGLEQYF
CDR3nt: TGTGCCATCAGTGAGACAGGGCTCGAGCAGTACTTC

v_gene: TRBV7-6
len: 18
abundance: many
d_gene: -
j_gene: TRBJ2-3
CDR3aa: CASSLGRGNLRATDTQYF
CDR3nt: TGTGCCAGCAGCTTAGGTCGGGGAAATTTAAGGGCCACAGATACGCAGTATTTT

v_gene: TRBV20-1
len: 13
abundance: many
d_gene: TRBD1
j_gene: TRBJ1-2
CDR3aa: CSARISTGHGYTF
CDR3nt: TGCAGTGCGAGGATCTCGACAGGGCATGGCTACACCTTC

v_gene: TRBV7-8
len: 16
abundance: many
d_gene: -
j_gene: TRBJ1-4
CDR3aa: CASSQTGMGSNEKLFF
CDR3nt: TGTGCCAGCAGCCAAACAGGGATGGGGTCTAATGAAAAACTGTTTTTT

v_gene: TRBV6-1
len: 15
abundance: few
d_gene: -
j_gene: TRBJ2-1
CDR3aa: CASSTHYGILNEQFF
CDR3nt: TGTGCCAGCAGTACGCACTATGGCATTCTCAATGAGCAGTTCTTC

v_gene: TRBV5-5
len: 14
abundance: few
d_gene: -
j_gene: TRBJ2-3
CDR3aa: CASVTPGPGDTQYF
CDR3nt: TGTGCCAGCGTCACTCCAGGGCCCGGAGATACGCAGTATTTT

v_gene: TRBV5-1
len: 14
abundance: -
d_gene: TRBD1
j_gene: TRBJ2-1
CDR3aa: CASSKPDRDNEQFF
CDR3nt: TGCGCCAGCAGCAAGCCGGACAGGGACAATGAGCAGTTCTTC

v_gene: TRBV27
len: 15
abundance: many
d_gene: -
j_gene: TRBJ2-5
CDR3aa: CASSPDLLAVETQYF
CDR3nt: TGTGCCAGCAGTCCCGACCTCCTGGCGGTGGAGACCCAGTACTTC

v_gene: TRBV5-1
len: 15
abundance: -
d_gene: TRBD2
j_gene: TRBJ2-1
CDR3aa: CASSLGGLDNNEQFF
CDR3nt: TGCGCCAGCAGCTTGGGTGGACTAGACAACAATGAGCAGTTCTTC

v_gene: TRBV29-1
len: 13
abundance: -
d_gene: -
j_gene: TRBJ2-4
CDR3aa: CSVEEIAKNIQYF
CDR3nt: TGCAGCGTTGAAGAAATAGCCAAAAACATTCAGTACTTC

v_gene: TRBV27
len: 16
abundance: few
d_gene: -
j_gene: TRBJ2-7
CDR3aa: CASSLLSTIWSYEQYF
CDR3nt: TGTGCCAGCAGTTTGCTATCCACAATTTGGTCCTACGAGCAGTACTTC

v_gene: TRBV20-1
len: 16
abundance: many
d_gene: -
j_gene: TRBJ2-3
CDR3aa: CSAVNRDNSLTDTQYF
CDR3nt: TGCAGTGCTGTAAACCGGGACAATTCCCTCACAGATACGCAGTATTTT

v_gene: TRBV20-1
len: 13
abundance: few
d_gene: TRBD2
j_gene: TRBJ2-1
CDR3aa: CSAVPGLAGEQFF
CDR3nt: TGCAGTGCTGTGCCGGGACTAGCGGGTGAGCAGTTCTTC

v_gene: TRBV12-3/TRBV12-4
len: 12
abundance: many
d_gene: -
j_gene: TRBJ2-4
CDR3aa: CASKWDKNIQYF
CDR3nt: TGTGCCAGCAAGTGGGACAAAAACATTCAGTACTTC

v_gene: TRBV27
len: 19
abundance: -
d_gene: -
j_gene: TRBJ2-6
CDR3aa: CASSSQRGTGRSGANVLTF
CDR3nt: TGTGCCAGCAGTTCGCAACGCGGGACTGGCCGCTCTGGGGCCAACGTCCTGACTTTC

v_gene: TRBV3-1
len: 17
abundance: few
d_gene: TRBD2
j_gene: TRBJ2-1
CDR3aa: CASSKKTSANWDNEQFF
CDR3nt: TGTGCCAGCAGCAAGAAGACTAGCGCTAATTGGGACAATGAGCAGTTCTTC

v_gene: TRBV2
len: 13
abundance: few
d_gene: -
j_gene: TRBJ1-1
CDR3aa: CASKNREGAEAFF
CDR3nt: TGTGCCAGCAAAAACAGGGAAGGGGCTGAAGCTTTCTTT

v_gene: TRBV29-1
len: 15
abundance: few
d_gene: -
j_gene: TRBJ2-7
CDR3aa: CSVEEQGHGAYEQYF
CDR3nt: TGCAGCGTTGAAGAGCAAGGCCACGGTGCCTACGAGCAGTACTTC